Following are 10 T cell receptor beta chains from one sample sequenced in a study of identical twins. A single record per CDR3 protein comes from TCRdb applying MiXCR to the 5' RACE reads. The top ten hold roughly 5% of the sample, which has around 230,000 distinct CDR3 sequences, 9.4% seen once. Sequenced sample: memory (CD45RO+) T cells sorted from blood. The receptors were sampled from a woman between 18 and 30 years old in good health.

This chain connects TRBV10-2 to TRBJ2-3; the match to TRBD2 covers 9 bases. With 5 bases clipped from V and 7 bases from J, the junction kept 10 bases outside the gene matches. Germline CDR1 and CDR2: WSHSY and SAAADI. The CDR3 is made up of 15 amino acids. CDR3 region: CASSLPTSGTHTQYF. In DNA form, the CDR3 reads TGCGCCAGCAGTCTCCCGACTAGCGGTACGCATACGCAGTATTTT.

This clonotype has at least ten counts. The chain joins TRBV11-2 to TRBJ1-1; 8 bases align to TRBD1. The germline gives CDR1 SGHAT, CDR2 FQNNGV. CDR3 size: 18 residues. Germline trimming cut 1 base from V and 8 bases from J; bases unmatched to any gene: 18. The CDR3 reads CASSLGYFAGTGQSEAFF. The CDR3 DNA is TGTGCCAGCAGCTTAGGATACTTCGCCGGGACAGGTCAATCAGAAGCTTTCTTT.

The J gene is TRBJ2-2, the V gene TRBV7-7; D is ambiguous. Germline V gene lookup returns CDR1 SSHAT and CDR2 FNYEAQ (reference sequence). The CDR3 has 13 amino acids. This chain's CDR3 is CARPRRATGELFF. CDR3 in DNA: TGTGCTAGACCCCGCCGGGCCACCGGGGAGCTGTTTTTT.

The chain joins TRBV11-2 to TRBJ2-1, with 9 bases matching TRBD2. The V and J ends lost 4 bases and 8 bases, in that order; junction bases with no gene match: 9. CDR3 length: 15 residues. Germline V gene data show CDR1 as SGHAT and CDR2 as FQNNGV. The CDR3 loop reads CASSSLAGLGDEQFF. CDR3 nucleotide sequence: TGTGCCAGCAGCTCCCTAGCGGGATTGGGCGATGAGCAGTTCTTC.

This clonotype was seen many times. The CDR3 spells CASSIETFYGYTF. In nucleotides, the CDR3 is TGTGCCAGTAGTATAGAGACCTTCTATGGCTACACCTTC. The chain employs TRBV19 and TRBJ1-2; D gene ambiguous. The germline gives CDR1 LNHDA, CDR2 SQIVND (reference sequence). This CDR3 comprises 13 residues. The ends were cut back, 0 bases at V and 4 bases at J, with 6 bases in the middle.

In its sample, this clonotype was seen a few times. The CDR3 loop reads CSARMTIEQYF. The DNA for the CDR3 is TGCAGTGCTAGGATGACTATCGAGCAGTACTTC. J is TRBJ2-7 and V is TRBV20-1; possible D gene TRBD2, 5 bases. The length of the CDR3 is 11 residues. The V end was cut by 3 bases, the J end by 6 bases, with 9 bases between. Per germline, CDR1 DFQATT and CDR2 SNEGSKA (reference sequence).

In its sample, this clonotype was seen a few times. The V call is TRBV3-1, the J call TRBJ2-3; D assignment may be TRBD1 or TRBD2 (5 bases each). Germline lookup yields CDR1 LGHDT and CDR2 YNNKEL (reference sequence). Trimming pared 1 base from V and 7 bases from J, leaving 15 bases between. The CDR3 length is 15 residues. The DNA for the CDR3 is TGTGCCAGCAGCCAAGTGTTAGGGGAGCGAAATACGCAGTATTTT. The encoded protein is CASSQVLGERNTQYF.

This clonotype has more than one count but fewer than ten. The V and J genes are TRBV10-3 and TRBJ2-7; the match to TRBD2 covers 12 bases. J gave up 4 bases and V 2 bases, and 3 bases lay outside the gene matches. Germline V gene sequence: CDR1 ENHRY, CDR2 SYGVKD. The CDR3 is 15 amino acids. The CDR3 bases are TGTGCCATCAGTGAGCTAGCGGGAGGGTTTTACGAGCAGTACTTC. It is translated as CAISELAGGFYEQYF.

This clonotype was counted many times. V and J are TRBV27 and TRBJ1-1; D gene uncertain. Trimming removed 5 bases at V and 0 bases at J, with 10 bases between. The length of the CDR3 is 14 residues. Germline assignment: CDR1 MNHEY and CDR2 SMNVEV (reference sequence). This chain's CDR3 is CASSRSRLNTEAFF. CDR3 nucleotide sequence: TGTGCCAGCAGTAGGTCCCGTTTGAACACTGAAGCTTTCTTT.

This chain links TRBV12-3 or TRBV12-4 with TRBJ1-1; TRBD1 is a possible D gene (6 bases). The CDR3 length is 14 residues. The V end lost 3 bases, the J end lost 6 bases, and 14 bases lay between the germline ends. The CDR3 nucleotides are TGTGCCAGCAGTTTGGGGGGCGCGTCGGCTGAAGCTTTCTTT. Translated: CASSLGGASAEAFF.